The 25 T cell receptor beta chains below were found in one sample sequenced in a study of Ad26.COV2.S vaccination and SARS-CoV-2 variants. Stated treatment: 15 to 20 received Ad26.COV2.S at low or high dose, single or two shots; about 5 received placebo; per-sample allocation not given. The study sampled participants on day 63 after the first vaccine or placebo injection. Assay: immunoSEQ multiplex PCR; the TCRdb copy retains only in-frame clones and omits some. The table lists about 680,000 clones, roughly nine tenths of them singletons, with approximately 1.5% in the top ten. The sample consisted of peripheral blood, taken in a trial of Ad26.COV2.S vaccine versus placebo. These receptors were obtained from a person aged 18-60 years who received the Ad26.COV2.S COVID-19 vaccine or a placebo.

In DNA form, the CDR3 reads TGTGCCAGCAGCTGGAGGGGACAAGAGACCCAGTACTTC. Translated: CASSWRGQETQYF. The rearrangement links TRBV5-4 to TRBJ2-5, with D perhaps matching TRBD2 (6 bases). Trimming stripped 3 bases from V and 2 bases from J, with 8 bases between. This CDR3 region has 13 residues. CDR1 SGHNT and CDR2 YYREEE come from the germline V gene (reference sequence).

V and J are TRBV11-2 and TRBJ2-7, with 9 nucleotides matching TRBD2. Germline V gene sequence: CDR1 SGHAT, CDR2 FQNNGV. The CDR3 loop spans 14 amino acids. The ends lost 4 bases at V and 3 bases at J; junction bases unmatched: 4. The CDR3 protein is CASSSSGTGYEQYF. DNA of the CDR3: TGTGCCAGCAGCTCTAGCGGGACGGGCTACGAGCAGTACTTC.

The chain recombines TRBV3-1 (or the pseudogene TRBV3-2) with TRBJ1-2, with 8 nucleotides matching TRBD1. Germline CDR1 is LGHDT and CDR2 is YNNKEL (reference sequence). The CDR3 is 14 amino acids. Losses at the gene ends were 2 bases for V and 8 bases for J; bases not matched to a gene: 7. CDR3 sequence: CASSQMQGARGYTF. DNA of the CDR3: TGTGCCAGCAGCCAAATGCAGGGGGCGCGGGGCTACACCTTC.

CDR3 amino acids: CATSDPGQTTGELFF. In nucleotides, the CDR3 is TGTGCCACCAGTGACCCTGGACAGACAACCGGGGAGCTGTTTTTT. The V and J genes are TRBV24-1 and TRBJ2-2, with D maybe TRBD1 (6 bases). V was trimmed by 4 bases and J by 5 bases, leaving 13 bases between them. Germline values: CDR1 KGHDR, CDR2 SFDVKD. CDR3 length equals 15 residues.

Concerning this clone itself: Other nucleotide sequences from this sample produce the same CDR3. CDR3: CASSLGQGQETQYF. In nucleotides, the CDR3 is TGTGCCAGCAGCTTAGGACAGGGTCAAGAGACCCAGTACTTC. V usage is TRBV7-9 and J usage is TRBJ2-5; 7 positions match TRBD1. CDR1 SEHNR and CDR2 FQNEAQ come from the germline V gene (reference sequence). V dropped 1 base and J dropped 2; count of bases not matched to a gene: 1. CDR3 length: 14 residues.

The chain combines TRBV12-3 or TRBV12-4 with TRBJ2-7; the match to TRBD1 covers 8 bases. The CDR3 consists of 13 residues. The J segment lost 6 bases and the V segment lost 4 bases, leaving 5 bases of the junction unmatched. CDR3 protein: CASSYLGQGEQYF. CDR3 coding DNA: TGTGCCAGCAGTTACCTTGGACAGGGCGAGCAGTACTTC.

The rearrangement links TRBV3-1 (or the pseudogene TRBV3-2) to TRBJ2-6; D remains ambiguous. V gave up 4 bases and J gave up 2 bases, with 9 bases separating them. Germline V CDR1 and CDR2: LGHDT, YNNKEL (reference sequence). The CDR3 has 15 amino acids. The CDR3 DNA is TGTGCCAGCAGCCTATGGGGTACTGGGGCCAACGTCCTGACTTTC. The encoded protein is CASSLWGTGANVLTF.

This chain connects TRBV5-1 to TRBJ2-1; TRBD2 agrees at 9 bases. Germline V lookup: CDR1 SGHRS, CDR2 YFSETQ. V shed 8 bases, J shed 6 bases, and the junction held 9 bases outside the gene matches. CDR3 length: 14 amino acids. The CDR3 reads CASTLAGAFNEQFF. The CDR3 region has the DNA TGCGCCAGTACTTTAGCGGGAGCTTTCAATGAGCAGTTCTTC.

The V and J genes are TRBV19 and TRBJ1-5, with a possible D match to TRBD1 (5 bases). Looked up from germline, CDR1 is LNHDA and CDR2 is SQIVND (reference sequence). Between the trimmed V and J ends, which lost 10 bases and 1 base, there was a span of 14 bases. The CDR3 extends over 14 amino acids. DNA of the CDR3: TGTGCCACTAGAACCCGACAGAGCAATCAGCCCCAGCATTTT. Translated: CATRTRQSNQPQHF.

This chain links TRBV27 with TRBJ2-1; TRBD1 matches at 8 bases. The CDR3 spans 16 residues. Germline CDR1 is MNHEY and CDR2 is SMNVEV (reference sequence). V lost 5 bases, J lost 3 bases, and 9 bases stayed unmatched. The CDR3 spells CASSPPRTGFYNEQFF. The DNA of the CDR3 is TGTGCCAGCAGTCCCCCTAGGACAGGGTTCTACAATGAGCAGTTCTTC.

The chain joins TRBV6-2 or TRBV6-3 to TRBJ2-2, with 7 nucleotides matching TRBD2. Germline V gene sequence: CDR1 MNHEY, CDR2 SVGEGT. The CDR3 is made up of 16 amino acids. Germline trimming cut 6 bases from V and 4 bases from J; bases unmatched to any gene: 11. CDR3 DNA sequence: TGTGCCAGCAGCCCCACTGGGAGGGGTGGCACCGGGGAGCTGTTTTTT. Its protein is CASSPTGRGGTGELFF.

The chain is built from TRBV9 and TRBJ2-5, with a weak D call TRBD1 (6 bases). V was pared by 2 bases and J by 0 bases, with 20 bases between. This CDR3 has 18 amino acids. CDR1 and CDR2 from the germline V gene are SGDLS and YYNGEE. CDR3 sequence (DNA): TGTGCCAGCAGCGTCTGGGCAGGGGCAGGGGCCCACCAAGAGACCCAGTACTTC. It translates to CASSVWAGAGAHQETQYF.

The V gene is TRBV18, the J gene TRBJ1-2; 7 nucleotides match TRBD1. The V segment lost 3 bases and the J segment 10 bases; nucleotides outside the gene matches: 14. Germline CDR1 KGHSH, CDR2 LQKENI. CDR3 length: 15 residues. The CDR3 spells CASSPLQGKAPFYTF. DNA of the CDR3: TGTGCCAGCTCACCCCTACAGGGGAAGGCCCCGTTCTACACCTTC. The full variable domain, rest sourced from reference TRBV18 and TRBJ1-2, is NAGVMQNPRHLVRRRGQEARLRCSPMKGHSHVYWYRQLPEEGLKFMVYLQKENIIDESGMPKERFSAEFPKEGPSILRIQQVVRGDSAAYFCASSPLQGKAPFYTFGSGTRLTVV.

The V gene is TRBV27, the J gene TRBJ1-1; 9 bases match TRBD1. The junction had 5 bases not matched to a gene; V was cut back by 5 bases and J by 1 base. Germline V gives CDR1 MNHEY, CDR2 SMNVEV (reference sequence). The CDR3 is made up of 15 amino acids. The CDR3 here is CASSPTGGGNTEAFF. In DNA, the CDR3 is TGTGCCAGCAGTCCGACAGGGGGGGGGAACACTGAAGCTTTCTTT.

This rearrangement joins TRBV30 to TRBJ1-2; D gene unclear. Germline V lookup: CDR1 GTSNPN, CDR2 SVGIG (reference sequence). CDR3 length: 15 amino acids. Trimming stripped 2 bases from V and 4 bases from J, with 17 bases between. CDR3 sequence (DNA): TGTGCCTGGAGTAGTTGGGCAGGTCTGTCCTATGGCTACACCTTC. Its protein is CAWSSWAGLSYGYTF.

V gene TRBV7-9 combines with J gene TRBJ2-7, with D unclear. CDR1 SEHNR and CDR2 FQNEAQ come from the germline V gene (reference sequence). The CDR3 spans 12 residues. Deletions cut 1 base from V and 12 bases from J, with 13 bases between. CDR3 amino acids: CASSLEELVLYF. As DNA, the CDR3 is TGTGCCAGCAGCTTAGAGGAATTAGTCCTGTACTTC.

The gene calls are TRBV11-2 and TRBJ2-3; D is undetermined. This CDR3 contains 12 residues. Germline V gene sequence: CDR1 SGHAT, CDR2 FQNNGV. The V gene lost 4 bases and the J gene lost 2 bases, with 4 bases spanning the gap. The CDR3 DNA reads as TGTGCCAGCAGCTCCCACACAGATACGCAGTATTTT. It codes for CASSSHTDTQYF.

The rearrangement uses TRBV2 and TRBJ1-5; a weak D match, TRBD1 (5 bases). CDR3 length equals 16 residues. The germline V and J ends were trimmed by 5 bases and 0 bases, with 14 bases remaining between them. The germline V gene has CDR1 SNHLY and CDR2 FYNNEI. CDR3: CASSRGSGNSNQPQHF. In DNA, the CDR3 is TGTGCCAGCAGTCGGGGGAGCGGGAATAGCAATCAGCCCCAGCATTTT.

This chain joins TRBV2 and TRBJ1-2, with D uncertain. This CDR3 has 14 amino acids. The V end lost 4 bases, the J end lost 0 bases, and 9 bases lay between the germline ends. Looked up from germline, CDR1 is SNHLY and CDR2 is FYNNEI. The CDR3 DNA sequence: TGTGCCAGCAGTGGGACCAGTTCTAACTATGGCTACACCTTC. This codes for CASSGTSSNYGYTF.

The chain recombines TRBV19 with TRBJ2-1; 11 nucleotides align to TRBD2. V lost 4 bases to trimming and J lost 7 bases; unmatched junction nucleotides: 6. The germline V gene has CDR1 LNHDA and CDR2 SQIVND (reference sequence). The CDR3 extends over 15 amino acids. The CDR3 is CASSKLAGEVNEQFF. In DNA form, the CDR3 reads TGTGCCAGTAGTAAACTAGCGGGAGAGGTGAATGAGCAGTTCTTC.

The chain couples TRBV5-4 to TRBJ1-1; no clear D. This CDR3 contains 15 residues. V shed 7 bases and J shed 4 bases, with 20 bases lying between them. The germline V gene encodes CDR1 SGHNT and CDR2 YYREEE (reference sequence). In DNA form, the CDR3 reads TGTGCCAGCTCCCCTGAGGCGCTGATGGGCACTGAAGCTTTCTTT. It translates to CASSPEALMGTEAFF.

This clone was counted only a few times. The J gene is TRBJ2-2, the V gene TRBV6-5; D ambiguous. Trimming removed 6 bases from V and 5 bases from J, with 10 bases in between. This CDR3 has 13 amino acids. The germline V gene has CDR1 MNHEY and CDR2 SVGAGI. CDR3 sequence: CASRKVQTGELFF. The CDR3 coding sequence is TGTGCCAGCAGAAAAGTACAGACCGGGGAGCTGTTTTTT.

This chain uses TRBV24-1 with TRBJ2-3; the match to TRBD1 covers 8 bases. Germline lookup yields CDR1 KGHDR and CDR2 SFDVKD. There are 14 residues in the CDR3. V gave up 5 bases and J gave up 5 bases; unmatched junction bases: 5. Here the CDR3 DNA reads TGTGCCACCAGTGGGGCAGGGGGCTTAGATACGCAGTATTTT. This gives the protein CATSGAGGLDTQYF.

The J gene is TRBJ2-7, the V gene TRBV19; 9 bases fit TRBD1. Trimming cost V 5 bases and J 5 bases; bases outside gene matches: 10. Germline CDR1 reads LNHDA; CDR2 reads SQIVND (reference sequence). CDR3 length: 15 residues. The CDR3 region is CASSPLDRGKNEQYF. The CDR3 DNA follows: TGTGCCAGTAGTCCTCTAGACAGGGGGAAGAACGAGCAGTACTTC.

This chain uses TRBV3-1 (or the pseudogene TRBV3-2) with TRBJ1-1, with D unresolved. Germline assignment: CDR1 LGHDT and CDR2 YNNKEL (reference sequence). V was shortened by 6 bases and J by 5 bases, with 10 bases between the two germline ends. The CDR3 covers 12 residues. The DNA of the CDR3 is TGTGCCAGCAGTACTGGGGAGACTGAAGCTTTCTTT. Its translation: CASSTGETEAFF.